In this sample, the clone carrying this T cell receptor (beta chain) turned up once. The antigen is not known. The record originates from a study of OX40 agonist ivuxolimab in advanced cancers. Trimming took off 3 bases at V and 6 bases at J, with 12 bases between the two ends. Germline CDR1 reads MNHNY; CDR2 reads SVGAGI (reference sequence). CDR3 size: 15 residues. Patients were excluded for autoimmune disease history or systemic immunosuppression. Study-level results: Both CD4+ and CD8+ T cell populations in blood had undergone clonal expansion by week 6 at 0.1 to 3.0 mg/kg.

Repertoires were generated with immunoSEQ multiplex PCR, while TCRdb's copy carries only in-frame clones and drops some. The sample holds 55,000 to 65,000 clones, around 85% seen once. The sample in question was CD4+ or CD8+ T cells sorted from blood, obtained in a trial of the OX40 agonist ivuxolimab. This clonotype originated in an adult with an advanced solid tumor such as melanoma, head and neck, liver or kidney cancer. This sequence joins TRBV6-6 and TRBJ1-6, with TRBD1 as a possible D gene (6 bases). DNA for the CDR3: TGTGCCAGCAGTTATGAGGGGACAAGTAATTCACCCCTCCACTTT. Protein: CASSYEGTSNSPLHF.